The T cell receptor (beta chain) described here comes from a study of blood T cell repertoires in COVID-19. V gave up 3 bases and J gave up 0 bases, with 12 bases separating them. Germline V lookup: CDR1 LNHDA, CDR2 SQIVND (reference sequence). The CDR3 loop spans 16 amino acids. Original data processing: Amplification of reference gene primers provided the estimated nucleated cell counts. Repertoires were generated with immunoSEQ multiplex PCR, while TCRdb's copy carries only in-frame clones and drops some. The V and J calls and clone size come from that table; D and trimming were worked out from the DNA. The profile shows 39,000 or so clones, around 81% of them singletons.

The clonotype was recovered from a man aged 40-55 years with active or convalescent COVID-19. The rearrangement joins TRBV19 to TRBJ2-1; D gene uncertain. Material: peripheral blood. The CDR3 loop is CASSMSFDSSYNEQFF. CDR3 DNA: TGTGCCAGTAGTATGTCTTTTGACTCCTCCTACAATGAGCAGTTCTTC.